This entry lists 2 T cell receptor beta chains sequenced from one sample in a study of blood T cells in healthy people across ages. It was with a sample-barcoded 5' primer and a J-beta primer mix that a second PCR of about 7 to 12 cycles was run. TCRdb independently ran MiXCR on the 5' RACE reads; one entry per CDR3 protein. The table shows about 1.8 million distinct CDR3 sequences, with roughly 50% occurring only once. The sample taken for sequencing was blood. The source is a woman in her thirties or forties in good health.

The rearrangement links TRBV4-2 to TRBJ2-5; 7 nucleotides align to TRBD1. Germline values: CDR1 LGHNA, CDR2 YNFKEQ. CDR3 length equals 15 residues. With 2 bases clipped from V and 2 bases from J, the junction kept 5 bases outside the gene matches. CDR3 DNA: TGTGCCAGCAGCCAATGGACAGGATCTCAAGAGACCCAGTACTTC. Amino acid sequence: CASSQWTGSQETQYF.

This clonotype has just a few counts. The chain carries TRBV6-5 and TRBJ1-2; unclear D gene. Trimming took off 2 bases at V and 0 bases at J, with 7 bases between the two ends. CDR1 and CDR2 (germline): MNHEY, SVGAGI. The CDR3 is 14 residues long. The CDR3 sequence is CASSYGNTNYGYTF. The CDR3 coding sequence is TGTGCCAGCAGTTACGGGAACACTAACTATGGCTACACCTTC.